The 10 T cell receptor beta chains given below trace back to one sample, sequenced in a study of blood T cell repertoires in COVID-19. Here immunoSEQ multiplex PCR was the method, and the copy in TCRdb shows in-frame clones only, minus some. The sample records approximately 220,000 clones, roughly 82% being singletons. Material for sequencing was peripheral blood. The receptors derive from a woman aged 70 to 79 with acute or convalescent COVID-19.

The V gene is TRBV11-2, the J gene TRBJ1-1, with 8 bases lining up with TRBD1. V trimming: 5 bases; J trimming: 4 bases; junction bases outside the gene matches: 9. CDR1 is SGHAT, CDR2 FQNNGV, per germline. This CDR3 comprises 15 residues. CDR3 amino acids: CASSLTGGIGTEAFF. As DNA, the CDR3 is TGTGCCAGCAGCCTTACAGGGGGGATAGGCACTGAAGCTTTCTTT.

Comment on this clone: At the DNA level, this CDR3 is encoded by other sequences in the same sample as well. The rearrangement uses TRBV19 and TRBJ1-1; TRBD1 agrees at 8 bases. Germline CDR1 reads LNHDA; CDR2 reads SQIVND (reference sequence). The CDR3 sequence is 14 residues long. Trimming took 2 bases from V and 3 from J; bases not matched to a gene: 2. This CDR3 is CASSIQGADTEAFF. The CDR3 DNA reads TGTGCCAGTAGTATACAGGGGGCTGACACTGAAGCTTTCTTT.

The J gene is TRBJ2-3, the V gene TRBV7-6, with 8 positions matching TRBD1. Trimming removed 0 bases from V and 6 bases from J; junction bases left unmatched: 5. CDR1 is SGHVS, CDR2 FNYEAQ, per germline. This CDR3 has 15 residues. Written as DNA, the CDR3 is TGTGCCAGCAGCTTAGCAGGACAGGGAACCGATACGCAGTATTTT. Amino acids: CASSLAGQGTDTQYF.

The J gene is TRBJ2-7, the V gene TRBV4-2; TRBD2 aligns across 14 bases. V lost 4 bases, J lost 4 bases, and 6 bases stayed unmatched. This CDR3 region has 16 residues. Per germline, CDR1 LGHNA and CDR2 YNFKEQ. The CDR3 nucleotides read TGTGCCAGCAGCCCAGGGACTAGCGGGGGTGGGTACGAGCAGTACTTC. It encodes CASSPGTSGGGYEQYF.

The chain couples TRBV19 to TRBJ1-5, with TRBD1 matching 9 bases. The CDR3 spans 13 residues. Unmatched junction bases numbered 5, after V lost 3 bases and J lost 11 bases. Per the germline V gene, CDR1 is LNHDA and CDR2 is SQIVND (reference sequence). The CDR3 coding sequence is TGTGCCAGTAGTATCGACAGGGGGTTGACCCAGCATTTT. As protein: CASSIDRGLTQHF.

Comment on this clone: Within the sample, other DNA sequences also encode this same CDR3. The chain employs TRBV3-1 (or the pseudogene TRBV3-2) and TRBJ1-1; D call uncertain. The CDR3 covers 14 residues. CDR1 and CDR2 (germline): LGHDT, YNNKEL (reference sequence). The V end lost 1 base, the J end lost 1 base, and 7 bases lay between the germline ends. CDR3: CASSQAGSNTEAFF. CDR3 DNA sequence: TGTGCCAGCAGCCAAGCAGGTTCGAACACTGAAGCTTTCTTT.

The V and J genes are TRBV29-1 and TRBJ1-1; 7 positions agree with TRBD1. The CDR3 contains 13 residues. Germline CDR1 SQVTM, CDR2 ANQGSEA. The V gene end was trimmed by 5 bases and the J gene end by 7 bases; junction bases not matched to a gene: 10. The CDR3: CSVRGPEVDEAFF. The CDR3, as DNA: TGCAGCGTTAGGGGGCCTGAGGTGGATGAAGCTTTCTTT.

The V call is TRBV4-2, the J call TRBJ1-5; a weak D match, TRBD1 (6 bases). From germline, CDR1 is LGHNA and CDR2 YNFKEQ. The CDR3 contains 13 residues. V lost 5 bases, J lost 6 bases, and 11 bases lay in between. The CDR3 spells CASSSLGGQPQHF. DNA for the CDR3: TGTGCCAGCAGCTCTCTAGGGGGTCAGCCCCAGCATTTT.

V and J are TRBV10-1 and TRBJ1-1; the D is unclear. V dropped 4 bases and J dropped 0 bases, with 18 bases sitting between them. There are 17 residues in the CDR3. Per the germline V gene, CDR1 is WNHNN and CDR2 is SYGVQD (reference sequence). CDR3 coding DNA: TGCGCCAGCAGTGTGAACCCCATTACTCACCTGAACACTGAAGCTTTCTTT. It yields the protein CASSVNPITHLNTEAFF.

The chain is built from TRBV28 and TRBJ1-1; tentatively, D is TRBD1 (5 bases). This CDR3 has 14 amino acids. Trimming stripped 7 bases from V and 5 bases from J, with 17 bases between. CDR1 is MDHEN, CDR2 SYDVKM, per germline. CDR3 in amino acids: CASMRGSAGTEAFF. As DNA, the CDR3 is TGTGCCAGCATGCGGGGGTCGGCCGGAACTGAAGCTTTCTTT.